This TCR beta chain was retrieved from a study of molecular identifiers for immune sequencing clone quantification. This clonotype was picked up a small number of times. Its antigen is still unknown. Study-wide points: Naive cells had under 1% of molecules in clones above 20 RNA copies, effectors over 97%.

TCRdb reprocessed the PCR reads via MiXCR and lists one record per CDR3 protein. Of a few hundred thousand distinct CDR3 sequences detected, roughly 23% appear once; the ten largest clones hold approximately 0.8%. The CDR3 contains 14 residues. V lost 1 base to trimming and J lost 7 bases; unmatched junction nucleotides: 7. Germline V CDR1 and CDR2: DFQATT, SNEGSKA (reference sequence). V is TRBV20-1 and J is TRBJ1-5, with TRBD1 identical over 7 bases. Source material: naive CD8+ T cells from blood, with Jurkat cell RNA spiked in. Subset indicated: FACS-sorted CD8+CD4-CCR7+CD45RA+ naive T cells. The receptor comes from a human donor in good health. Some libraries in this study had Jurkat cell RNA spiked in. CDR3 loop: CSARVYDREQPQHF. As DNA, the CDR3 is TGCAGTGCTAGAGTATACGACAGGGAACAGCCCCAGCATTTT.